This paragraph reports one TCR beta chain. This sample stems from a study of T cell changes during pregnancy in multiple sclerosis. The CDR3 consists of 14 residues. V was cut by 8 bases and J by 0 bases, with 11 bases left in between. The protocol was immunoSEQ multiplex PCR, while the TCRdb copy is restricted to in-frame clones and leaves out a portion. The table has some 80,000 clones, 85% to 95% seen once. This sample comprised peripheral blood, obtained in the third trimester of pregnancy. This sequence originates from a female donor with multiple sclerosis, enrolled in a pregnancy study. This chain connects TRBV23-1 to TRBJ1-3; D not certain. TRBV23-1 has ORF status, its function being uncertain. Here the CDR3 reads CASLRSLSGNTIYF. For the CDR3, the DNA is TGCGCCAGCCTAAGGAGCCTCTCTGGAAACACCATATATTTT.